This TCR beta chain was sequenced during a study of control samples from healthy donors and cancer patients. Sequenced by immunoSEQ multiplex PCR; TCRdb stores in-frame clones only, minus some. This table holds approximately 100,000 clones, approximately 86% found once. Germline loops: CDR1 SGHRS, CDR2 YFSETQ. The CDR3 runs 14 residues. Trimming left V 3 bases short and J 3 bases short, with 12 bases between. This sequence originates from a man aged 25-45 years in good health. The sequencing sample was made of blood. This rearrangement joins TRBV5-1 to TRBJ1-2, with D possibly matching TRBD1 (6 bases). This chain's CDR3 is CASSYSAGDYGYTF. DNA of the CDR3: TGCGCCAGCAGCTATTCGGCAGGGGACTATGGCTACACCTTC.